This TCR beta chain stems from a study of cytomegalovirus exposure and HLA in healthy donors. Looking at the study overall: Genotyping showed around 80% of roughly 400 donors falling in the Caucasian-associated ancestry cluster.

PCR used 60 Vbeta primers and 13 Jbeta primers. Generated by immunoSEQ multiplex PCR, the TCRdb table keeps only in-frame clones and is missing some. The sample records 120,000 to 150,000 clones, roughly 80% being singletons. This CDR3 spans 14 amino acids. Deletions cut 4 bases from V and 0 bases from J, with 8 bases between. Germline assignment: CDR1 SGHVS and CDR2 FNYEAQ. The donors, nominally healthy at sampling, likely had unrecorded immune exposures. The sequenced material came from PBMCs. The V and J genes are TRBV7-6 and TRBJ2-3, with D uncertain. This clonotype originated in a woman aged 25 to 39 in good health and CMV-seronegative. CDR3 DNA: TGTGCCAGCAGCTCGATGACTAGCACAGATACGCAGTATTTT. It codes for CASSSMTSTDTQYF.